Following are 3 T cell receptor beta chains from one sample sequenced in a study of shared clonotypes between healthy human individuals. Naive CD8 cells were CD45RO-negative, positively selected for CCR7, excluding terminally differentiated effector memory CD45RA+ cells. Produced via immunoSEQ multiplex PCR; TCRdb's table is partial and in-frame only. The table includes approximately 740,000 clones, 85% to 95% detected once. The sequencing sample was made of naive CD8+ T cells sorted from blood. The receptors were gathered from a man younger than 40 in good health.

This clone has just one count. The rearrangement joins TRBV2 to TRBJ2-5, with 8 bases identical to TRBD2. The J segment lost 5 bases and the V segment lost 9 bases, leaving 8 bases of the junction unmatched. Germline lookup yields CDR1 SNHLY and CDR2 FYNNEI. CDR3 size: 13 residues. CDR3 in DNA: TGTGCCAGACAAGCGGGAGAGGGCGAGACCCAGTACTTC. As protein: CARQAGEGETQYF.

The V call is TRBV6-5, the J call TRBJ1-4, with D unclear. CDR1 and CDR2 from the germline V gene are MNHEY and SVGAGI. The CDR3 contains 16 residues. Deletions cut 2 bases from V and 0 bases from J, with 10 bases between. Here the CDR3 DNA reads TGTGCCAGCAGTTACCGTGGTACCGCAACTAATGAAAAACTGTTTTTT. This sequence encodes CASSYRGTATNEKLFF.

The chain combines TRBV19 with TRBJ2-1, with unresolved D. Looked up from germline, CDR1 is LNHDA and CDR2 is SQIVND (reference sequence). The CDR3 length is 15 residues. V lost 3 bases, J lost 5 bases, and 14 bases lay in between. CDR3 in amino acids: CASSISTGSNNEQFF. The CDR3 coding sequence is TGTGCCAGTAGTATCTCCACTGGTAGCAACAATGAGCAGTTCTTC.